Listed below are T cell receptor beta chains from one sample, sequenced in a study of early stage breast cancer tumors. This table comes from immunoSEQ multiplex PCR, and its TCRdb copy is limited to in-frame clones, with some not included. The data show about 14,000 clones, approximately 84% seen once. The sequencing input was normal breast tissue next to the tumor. These receptors were collected from a person in their thirties with breast cancer. The CDR3 runs from the conserved cysteine through the conserved F or W. A D gene is named only where the DNA matches it firmly. Clone size is stated in some rows and not others, as once, few, many or a class when expanded.

j_gene: TRBJ1-6
abundance: few
v_gene: TRBV7-9
len: 17
d_gene: TRBD1
CDR3aa: CASSLIGRTGGESPLHF
CDR3nt: TGTGCCAGCAGCTTAATTGGGAGGACAGGGGGCGAATCACCCCTCCACTTT

j_gene: TRBJ2-1
abundance: .
v_gene: TRBV7-2
len: 11
d_gene: .
CDR3aa: CASSLVNEQFF
CDR3nt: TGTGCCAGCAGCTTAGTCAATGAGCAGTTCTTC

j_gene: TRBJ2-7
abundance: once
v_gene: TRBV18
len: 16
d_gene: .
CDR3aa: CASSPPGLRTNYEQYF
CDR3nt: TGTGCCAGCTCACCCCCAGGACTCAGAACTAACTACGAGCAGTACTTC

j_gene: TRBJ2-7
abundance: .
v_gene: TRBV15
len: 17
d_gene: TRBD2
CDR3aa: CATSRDSGTSGDYEQYF
CDR3nt: TGTGCCACCAGCAGAGACTCCGGGACTAGCGGAGACTACGAGCAGTACTTC

j_gene: TRBJ1-4
abundance: .
v_gene: TRBV5-4
len: 12
d_gene: .
CDR3aa: CASSFGGLKLFF
CDR3nt: TGTGCCAGCAGCTTCGGGGGGCTGAAACTGTTTTTT

j_gene: TRBJ2-1
abundance: .
v_gene: TRBV29-1
len: 14
d_gene: .
CDR3aa: CSVLQPSSYNEQFF
CDR3nt: TGCAGCGTTCTCCAACCGAGCTCCTACAATGAGCAGTTCTTC

j_gene: TRBJ1-5
abundance: .
v_gene: TRBV5-4
len: 15
d_gene: .
CDR3aa: CASSLGGRESQPQHF
CDR3nt: TGTGCCAGCAGCTTGGGGGGGAGAGAAAGTCAGCCCCAGCATTTT

j_gene: TRBJ2-4
abundance: .
v_gene: TRBV28
len: 17
d_gene: .
CDR3aa: CASSTPGVFVAKNIQYF
CDR3nt: TGTGCCAGCAGTACCCCCGGAGTTTTTGTAGCCAAAAACATTCAGTACTTC

j_gene: TRBJ2-7
abundance: .
v_gene: TRBV6-1
len: 14
d_gene: TRBD1
CDR3aa: CASSARTGGSEQYF
CDR3nt: TGTGCCAGCAGCGCTAGGACAGGGGGCTCCGAGCAGTACTTC

j_gene: TRBJ2-1
abundance: .
v_gene: TRBV7-6
len: 14
d_gene: .
CDR3aa: CASCRGERVGEQFF
CDR3nt: TGTGCCAGCTGTAGGGGGGAGCGGGTCGGTGAGCAGTTCTTC

j_gene: TRBJ2-3
abundance: .
v_gene: TRBV18
len: 13
d_gene: .
CDR3aa: CASSDQGGDTQYF
CDR3nt: TGTGCCAGCTCAGACCAGGGCGGCGATACGCAGTATTTT

j_gene: TRBJ2-5
abundance: .
v_gene: TRBV29-1
len: 17
d_gene: .
CDR3aa: CSVEDRNRPAHRETQYF
CDR3nt: TGCAGCGTTGAAGATCGAAACAGACCCGCTCATAGGGAGACCCAGTACTTC

j_gene: TRBJ2-1
abundance: .
v_gene: TRBV30
len: 12
d_gene: TRBD2
CDR3aa: CAWSGLASEQFF
CDR3nt: TGTGCCTGGAGCGGACTAGCGTCGGAGCAGTTCTTC

j_gene: TRBJ2-5
abundance: .
v_gene: TRBV25-1
len: 15
d_gene: .
CDR3aa: CASSDYQGSQETQYF
CDR3nt: TGTGCCAGCAGTGATTATCAGGGTTCCCAAGAGACCCAGTACTTC

j_gene: TRBJ1-2
abundance: .
v_gene: TRBV6-5
len: 13
d_gene: .
CDR3aa: CASSYGAGYGYTF
CDR3nt: TGTGCCAGCAGTTACGGGGCCGGCTATGGCTACACCTTC

j_gene: TRBJ2-5
abundance: .
v_gene: TRBV5-6
len: 14
d_gene: .
CDR3aa: CASSMRDRQETQYF
CDR3nt: TGTGCCAGCAGCATGCGGGACAGACAAGAGACCCAGTACTTC

j_gene: TRBJ1-6
abundance: .
v_gene: TRBV5-8
len: 15
d_gene: TRBD1
CDR3aa: CASSPWTGSNSPLHF
CDR3nt: TGTGCCAGCAGCCCCTGGACAGGGTCGAATTCACCCCTCCACTTT

j_gene: TRBJ2-7
abundance: .
v_gene: TRBV6-6
len: 15
d_gene: .
CDR3aa: CASNNPGEDSYEQYF
CDR3nt: TGTGCCAGCAATAACCCCGGGGAGGACTCCTACGAGCAGTACTTC

j_gene: TRBJ1-5
abundance: .
v_gene: TRBV6-1
len: 13
d_gene: .
CDR3aa: CASSVAGYQPQHF
CDR3nt: TGTGCCAGCAGTGTCGCCGGGTATCAGCCCCAGCATTTT

j_gene: TRBJ1-1
abundance: .
v_gene: TRBV19
len: 13
d_gene: .
CDR3aa: CASSISSATEAFF
CDR3nt: TGTGCCAGTAGTATCAGTAGCGCCACTGAAGCTTTCTTT

j_gene: TRBJ2-7
abundance: .
v_gene: TRBV6-5
len: 15
d_gene: TRBD2
CDR3aa: CASSLSGTTPDEQYF
CDR3nt: TGTGCCAGCAGTCTGTCCGGGACTACCCCCGACGAGCAGTACTTC

j_gene: TRBJ2-5
abundance: once
v_gene: TRBV11-2
len: 11
d_gene: .
CDR3aa: CASSLQETQYF
CDR3nt: TGTGCCAGCAGCCTTCAAGAGACCCAGTACTTC

j_gene: TRBJ2-7
abundance: few
v_gene: TRBV5-4
len: 15
d_gene: .
CDR3aa: CASSSASSSLGEQYF
CDR3nt: TGTGCCAGCAGCTCTGCTAGCTCATCCTTAGGCGAGCAGTACTTC

j_gene: TRBJ2-1
abundance: .
v_gene: TRBV7-2
len: 16
d_gene: TRBD2
CDR3aa: CASSLVGTSGHNEQFF
CDR3nt: TGTGCCAGCAGCTTAGTAGGGACTAGCGGACACAATGAGCAGTTCTTC

j_gene: TRBJ1-3
abundance: once
v_gene: TRBV2
len: 12
d_gene: .
CDR3aa: CASKTSGNTIYF
CDR3nt: TGTGCCAGCAAAACATCTGGAAACACCATATATTTT

j_gene: TRBJ1-5
abundance: .
v_gene: TRBV4-1
len: 15
d_gene: .
CDR3aa: CASSQVQAQNQPQHF
CDR3nt: TGCGCCAGCAGCCAAGTCCAGGCCCAAAATCAGCCCCAGCATTTT

j_gene: TRBJ1-2
abundance: .
v_gene: TRBV25-1
len: 15
d_gene: .
CDR3aa: CASSASGHWSGGYTF
CDR3nt: TGTGCCAGCAGTGCCTCGGGACACTGGTCGGGGGGCTACACCTTC

j_gene: TRBJ1-1
abundance: .
v_gene: TRBV19
len: 14
d_gene: .
CDR3aa: CASSIVPGGTEAFF
CDR3nt: TGTGCCAGTAGTATAGTGCCCGGGGGCACTGAAGCTTTCTTT

j_gene: TRBJ1-1
abundance: .
v_gene: TRBV7-2
len: 14
d_gene: TRBD1
CDR3aa: CASSTDRGNTEAFF
CDR3nt: TGTGCCAGCAGCACAGACAGGGGGAACACTGAAGCTTTCTTT

j_gene: TRBJ2-7
abundance: .
v_gene: TRBV21-1
len: 15
d_gene: .
CDR3aa: CASSKAGRGCYEQYF
CDR3nt: TGTGCCAGCAGCAAAGCGGGGCGGGGATGCTACGAGCAGTACTTC

j_gene: TRBJ1-1
abundance: once
v_gene: TRBV10-2
len: 14
d_gene: .
CDR3aa: CASSESIGGTEAFF
CDR3nt: TGCGCCAGCAGTGAGTCGATAGGGGGCACTGAAGCTTTCTTT

j_gene: TRBJ1-2
abundance: .
v_gene: TRBV5-1
len: 15
d_gene: .
CDR3aa: CASSRSGSTNYGYTF
CDR3nt: TGCGCCAGCAGCCGGTCGGGGTCCACTAACTATGGCTACACCTTC

j_gene: TRBJ2-7
abundance: .
v_gene: TRBV4-1
len: 17
d_gene: .
CDR3aa: CASSHSPGAGTPYEQYF
CDR3nt: TGCGCCAGCAGCCACTCCCCGGGGGCGGGAACCCCCTACGAGCAGTACTTC

j_gene: TRBJ2-2
abundance: .
v_gene: TRBV7-9
len: 16
d_gene: TRBD2
CDR3aa: CASSPGTSANTGELFF
CDR3nt: TGTGCCAGCAGCCCGGGGACTAGCGCGAACACCGGGGAGCTGTTTTTT

j_gene: TRBJ2-3
abundance: .
v_gene: TRBV10-1
len: 16
d_gene: TRBD2
CDR3aa: CASSEGLAEITDTQYF
CDR3nt: TGCGCCAGCAGTGAAGGACTAGCGGAGATCACAGATACGCAGTATTTT

j_gene: TRBJ1-4
abundance: .
v_gene: TRBV25-1
len: 15
d_gene: .
CDR3aa: CASSESGGGGEKLFF
CDR3nt: TGTGCCAGCAGTGAATCCGGGGGTGGTGGCGAAAAACTGTTTTTT

j_gene: TRBJ1-6
abundance: .
v_gene: TRBV7-2
len: 15
d_gene: .
CDR3aa: CASSSRTGRQAPLHF
CDR3nt: TGTGCCAGCAGCTCCAGGACCGGGCGTCAGGCACCCCTCCACTTT

j_gene: TRBJ2-5
abundance: .
v_gene: TRBV29-1
len: 14
d_gene: TRBD2
CDR3aa: CSVEKAGRRETQYF
CDR3nt: TGCAGCGTTGAAAAGGCCGGGAGGAGAGAGACCCAGTACTTC

j_gene: TRBJ1-1
abundance: .
v_gene: TRBV6-4
len: 14
d_gene: TRBD1
CDR3aa: CASSDGTENTEAFF
CDR3nt: TGTGCCAGCAGTGACGGGACAGAGAACACTGAAGCTTTCTTT

j_gene: TRBJ1-2
abundance: .
v_gene: TRBV7-8
len: 13
d_gene: TRBD1
CDR3aa: CASWGQGLYGYTF
CDR3nt: TGTGCCAGCTGGGGACAGGGGCTCTATGGCTACACCTTC

j_gene: TRBJ1-1
abundance: .
v_gene: TRBV18
len: 15
d_gene: .
CDR3aa: CASSPPGGEGTEAFF
CDR3nt: TGTGCCAGCTCACCACCGGGGGGGGAAGGGACTGAAGCTTTCTTT

j_gene: TRBJ1-4
abundance: .
v_gene: TRBV20-1
len: 11
d_gene: .
CDR3aa: CSHRRQEKLFF
CDR3nt: TGCAGTCACCGACGACAGGAAAAACTGTTTTTT

j_gene: TRBJ2-7
abundance: .
v_gene: TRBV25-1
len: 13
d_gene: .
CDR3aa: CASRSEGVYEQYF
CDR3nt: TGTGCCAGCAGGTCAGAGGGGGTCTACGAGCAGTACTTC

j_gene: TRBJ2-1
abundance: once
v_gene: TRBV9
len: 16
d_gene: TRBD2
CDR3aa: CASSAHGAGGNNEQFF
CDR3nt: TGTGCCAGCAGCGCTCACGGGGCGGGAGGGAATAATGAGCAGTTCTTC

j_gene: TRBJ2-5
abundance: .
v_gene: TRBV7-9
len: 14
d_gene: .
CDR3aa: CASSLFFQTETQYF
CDR3nt: TGTGCCAGCAGCTTATTCTTCCAGACAGAGACCCAGTACTTC

j_gene: TRBJ1-5
abundance: .
v_gene: TRBV7-2
len: 16
d_gene: .
CDR3aa: CASSLGREGRNQPQHF
CDR3nt: TGTGCCAGCAGCTTAGGCCGGGAGGGGCGCAATCAGCCCCAGCATTTT